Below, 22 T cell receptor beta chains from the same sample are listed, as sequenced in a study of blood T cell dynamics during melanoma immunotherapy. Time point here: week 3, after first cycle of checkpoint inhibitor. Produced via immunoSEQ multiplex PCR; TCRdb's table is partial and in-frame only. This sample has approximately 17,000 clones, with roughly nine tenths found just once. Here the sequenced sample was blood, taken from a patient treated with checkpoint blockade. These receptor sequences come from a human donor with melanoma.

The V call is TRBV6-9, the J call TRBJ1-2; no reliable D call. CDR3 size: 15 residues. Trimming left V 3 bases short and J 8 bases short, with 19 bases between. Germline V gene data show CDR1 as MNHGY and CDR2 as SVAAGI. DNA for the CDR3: TGTGCCAGCAGTTACTCGAACAGTCCCCCGAGGGGCTACACCTTC. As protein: CASSYSNSPPRGYTF.

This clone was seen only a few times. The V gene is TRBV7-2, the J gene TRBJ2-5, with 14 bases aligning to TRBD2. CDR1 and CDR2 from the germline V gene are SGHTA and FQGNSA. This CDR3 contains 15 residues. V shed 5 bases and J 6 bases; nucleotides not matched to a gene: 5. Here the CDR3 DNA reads TGTGCCAGCAGCCCGGGACTAGCGGGAGCACAGACCCAGTACTTC. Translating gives CASSPGLAGAQTQYF.

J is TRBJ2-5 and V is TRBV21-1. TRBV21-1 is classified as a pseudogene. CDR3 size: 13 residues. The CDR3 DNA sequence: TGTGCCAGCAGCCCGCCCCATCCTGAGACCCAGTACTTC. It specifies CASSPPHPETQYF.

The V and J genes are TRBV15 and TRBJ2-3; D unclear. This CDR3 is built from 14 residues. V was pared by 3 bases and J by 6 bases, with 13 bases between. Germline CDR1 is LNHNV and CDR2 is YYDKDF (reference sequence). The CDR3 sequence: CATSRHPIGDTQYF. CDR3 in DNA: TGTGCCACCAGCAGGCACCCAATAGGCGATACGCAGTATTTT.

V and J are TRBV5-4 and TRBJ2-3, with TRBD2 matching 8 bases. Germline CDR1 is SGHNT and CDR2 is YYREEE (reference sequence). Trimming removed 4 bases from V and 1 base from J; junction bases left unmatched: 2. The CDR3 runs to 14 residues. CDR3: CASSMRGGTDTQYF. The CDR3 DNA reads TGTGCCAGCAGCATGCGGGGGGGCACAGATACGCAGTATTTT.

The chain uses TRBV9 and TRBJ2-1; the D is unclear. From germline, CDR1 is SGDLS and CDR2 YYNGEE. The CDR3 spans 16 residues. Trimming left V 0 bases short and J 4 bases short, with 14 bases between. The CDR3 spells CASSVGAHEPYNEQFF. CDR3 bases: TGTGCCAGCAGCGTAGGGGCACACGAACCTTACAATGAGCAGTTCTTC.

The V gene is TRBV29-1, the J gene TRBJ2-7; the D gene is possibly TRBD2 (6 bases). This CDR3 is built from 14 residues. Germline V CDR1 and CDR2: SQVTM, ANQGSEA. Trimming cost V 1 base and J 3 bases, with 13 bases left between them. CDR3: CSVEGGGRDYEQYF. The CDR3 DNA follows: TGCAGCGTTGAAGGAGGAGGGAGAGACTACGAGCAGTACTTC.

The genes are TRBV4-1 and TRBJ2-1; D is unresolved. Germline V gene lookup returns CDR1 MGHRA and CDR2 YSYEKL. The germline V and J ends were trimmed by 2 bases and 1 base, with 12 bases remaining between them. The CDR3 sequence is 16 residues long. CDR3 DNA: TGCGCCAGCAGCCAACCCGCGGCTAGGTCCTACAATGAGCAGTTCTTC. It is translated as CASSQPAARSYNEQFF.

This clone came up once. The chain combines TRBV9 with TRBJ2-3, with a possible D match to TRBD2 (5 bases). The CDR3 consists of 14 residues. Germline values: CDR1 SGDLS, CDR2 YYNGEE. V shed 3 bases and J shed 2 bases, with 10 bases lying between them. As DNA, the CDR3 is TGTGCCAGCAGCGCGGGATTTGTCACAGATACGCAGTATTTT. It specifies CASSAGFVTDTQYF. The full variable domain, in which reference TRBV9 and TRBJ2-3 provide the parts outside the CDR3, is DSGVTQTPKHLITATGQRVTLRCSPRSGDLSVYWYQQSLDQGLQFLIQYYNGEERAKGNILERFSAQQFPDLHSELNLSSLELGDSALYFCASSAGFVTDTQYFGPGTRLTVL.

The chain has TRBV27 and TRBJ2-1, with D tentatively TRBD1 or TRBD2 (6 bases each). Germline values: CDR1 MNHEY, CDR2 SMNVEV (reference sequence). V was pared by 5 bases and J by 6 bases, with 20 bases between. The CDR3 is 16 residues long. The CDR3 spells CASSPSLGGRPNEQFF. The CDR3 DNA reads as TGTGCCAGCAGTCCCTCCTTGGGGGGCCGCCCCAATGAGCAGTTCTTC.

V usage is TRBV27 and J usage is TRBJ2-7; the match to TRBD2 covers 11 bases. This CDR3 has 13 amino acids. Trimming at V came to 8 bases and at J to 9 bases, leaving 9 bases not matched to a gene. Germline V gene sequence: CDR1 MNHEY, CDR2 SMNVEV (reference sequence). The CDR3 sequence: CASGTSGNNRQYF. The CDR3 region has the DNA TGTGCCAGCGGGACTAGCGGTAACAACCGGCAGTACTTC.

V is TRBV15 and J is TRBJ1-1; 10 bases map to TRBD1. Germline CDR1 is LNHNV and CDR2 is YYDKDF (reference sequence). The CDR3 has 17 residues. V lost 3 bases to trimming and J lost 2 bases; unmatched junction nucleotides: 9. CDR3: CATSSGQGDLSNTEAFF. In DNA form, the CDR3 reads TGTGCCACCAGCAGCGGACAGGGGGACCTTTCCAACACTGAAGCTTTCTTT.

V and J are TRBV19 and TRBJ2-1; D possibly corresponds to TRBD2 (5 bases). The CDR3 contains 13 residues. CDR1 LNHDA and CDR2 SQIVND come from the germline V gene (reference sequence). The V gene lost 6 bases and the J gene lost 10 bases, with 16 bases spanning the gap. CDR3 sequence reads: CASSGIGYTEQFF. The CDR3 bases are TGTGCCAGTAGCGGGATAGGGTACACGGAGCAGTTCTTC. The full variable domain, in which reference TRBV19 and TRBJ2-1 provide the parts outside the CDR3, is DGGITQSPKYLFRKEGQNVTLSCEQNLNHDAMYWYRQDPGQGLRLIYYSQIVNDFQKGDIAEGYSVSREKKESFPLTVTSAQKNPTAFYLCASSGIGYTEQFFGPGTRLTVL.

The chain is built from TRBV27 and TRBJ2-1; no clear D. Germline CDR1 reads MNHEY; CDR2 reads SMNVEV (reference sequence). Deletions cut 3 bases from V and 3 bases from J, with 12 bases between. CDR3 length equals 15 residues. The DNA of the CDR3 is TGTGCCAGCAGTTTCCTGAAACTGGGCTACAATGAGCAGTTCTTC. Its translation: CASSFLKLGYNEQFF.

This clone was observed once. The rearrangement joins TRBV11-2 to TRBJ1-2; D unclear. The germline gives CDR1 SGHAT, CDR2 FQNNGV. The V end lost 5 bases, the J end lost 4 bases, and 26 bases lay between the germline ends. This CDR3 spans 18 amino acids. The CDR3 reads CASSRPGQLRTRGYGYTF. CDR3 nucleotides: TGTGCCAGCAGCAGACCGGGCCAGCTGAGGACTCGGGGCTATGGCTACACCTTC.

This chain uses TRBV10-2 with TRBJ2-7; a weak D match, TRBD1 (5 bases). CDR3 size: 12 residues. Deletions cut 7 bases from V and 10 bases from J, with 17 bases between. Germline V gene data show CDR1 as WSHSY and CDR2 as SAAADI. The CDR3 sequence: CASMVLRGLQYF. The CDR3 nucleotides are TGCGCCAGCATGGTGTTAAGGGGTCTTCAGTACTTC.

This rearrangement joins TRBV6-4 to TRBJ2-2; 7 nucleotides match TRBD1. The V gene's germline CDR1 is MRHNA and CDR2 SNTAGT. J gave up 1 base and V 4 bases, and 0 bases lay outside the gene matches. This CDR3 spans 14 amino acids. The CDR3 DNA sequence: TGTGCCAGCAGTGGGACAGGGAACACCGGGGAGCTGTTTTTT. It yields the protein CASSGTGNTGELFF.

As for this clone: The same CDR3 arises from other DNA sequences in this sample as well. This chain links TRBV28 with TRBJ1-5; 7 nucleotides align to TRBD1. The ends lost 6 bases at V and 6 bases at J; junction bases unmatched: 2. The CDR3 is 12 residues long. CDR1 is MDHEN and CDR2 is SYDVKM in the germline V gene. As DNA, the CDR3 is TGTGCCAGCAGACAGGGGTCTCAGCCCCAGCATTTT. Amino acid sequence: CASRQGSQPQHF.

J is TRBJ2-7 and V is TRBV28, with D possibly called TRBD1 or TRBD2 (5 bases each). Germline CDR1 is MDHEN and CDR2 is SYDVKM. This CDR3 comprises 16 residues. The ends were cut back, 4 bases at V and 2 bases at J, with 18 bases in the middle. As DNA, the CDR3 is TGTGCCAGCAGTTCGCTTGATGGACGGGGACCCTACGAGCAGTACTTC. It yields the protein CASSSLDGRGPYEQYF.

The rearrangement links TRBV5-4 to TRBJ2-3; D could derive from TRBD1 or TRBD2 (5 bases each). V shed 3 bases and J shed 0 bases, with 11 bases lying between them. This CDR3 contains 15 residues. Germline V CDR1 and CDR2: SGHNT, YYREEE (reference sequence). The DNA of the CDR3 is TGTGCCAGCAGCTGGGGACCACCTAGCACAGATACGCAGTATTTT. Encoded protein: CASSWGPPSTDTQYF.

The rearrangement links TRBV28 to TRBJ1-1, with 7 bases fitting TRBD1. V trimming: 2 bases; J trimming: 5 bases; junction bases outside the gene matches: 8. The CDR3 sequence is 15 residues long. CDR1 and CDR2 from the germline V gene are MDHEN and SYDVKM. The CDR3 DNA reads TGTGCCAGCAGTTTACTCAGACAGGGTAGGACTGAAGCTTTCTTT. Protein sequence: CASSLLRQGRTEAFF.

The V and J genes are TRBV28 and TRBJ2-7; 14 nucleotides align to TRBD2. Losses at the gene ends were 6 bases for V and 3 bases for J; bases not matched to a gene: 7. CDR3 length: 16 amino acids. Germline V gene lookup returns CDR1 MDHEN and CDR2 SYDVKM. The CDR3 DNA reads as TGTGCCAGCAGCCTCGGGGGACTAGCGGGAGACTACGAGCAGTACTTC. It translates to CASSLGGLAGDYEQYF.